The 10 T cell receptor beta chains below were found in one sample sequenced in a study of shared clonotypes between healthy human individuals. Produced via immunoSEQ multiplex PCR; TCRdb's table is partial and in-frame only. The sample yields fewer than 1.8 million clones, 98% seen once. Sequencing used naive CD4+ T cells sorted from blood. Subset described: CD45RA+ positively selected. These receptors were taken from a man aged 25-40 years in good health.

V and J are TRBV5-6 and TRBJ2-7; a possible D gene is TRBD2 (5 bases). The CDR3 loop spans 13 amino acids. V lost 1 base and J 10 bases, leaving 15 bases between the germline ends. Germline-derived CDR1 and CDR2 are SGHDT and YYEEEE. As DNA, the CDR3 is TGTGCCAGCAGCTTGTGGGTGTCGAGGGATCAGTACTTC. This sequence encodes CASSLWVSRDQYF.

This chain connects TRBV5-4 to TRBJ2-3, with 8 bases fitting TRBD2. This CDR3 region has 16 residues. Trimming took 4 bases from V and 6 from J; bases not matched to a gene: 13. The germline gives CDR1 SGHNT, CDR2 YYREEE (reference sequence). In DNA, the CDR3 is TGTGCCAGCAGCGTAGTGCGTGCGGGAGGCGGGGATACGCAGTATTTT. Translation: CASSVVRAGGGDTQYF.

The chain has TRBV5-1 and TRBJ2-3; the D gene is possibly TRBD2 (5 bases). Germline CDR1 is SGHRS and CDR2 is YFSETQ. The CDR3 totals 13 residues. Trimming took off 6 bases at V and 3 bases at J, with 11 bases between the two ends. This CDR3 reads CASTGVGTDTQYF. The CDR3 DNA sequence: TGCGCCAGCACCGGGGTTGGGACAGATACGCAGTATTTT.

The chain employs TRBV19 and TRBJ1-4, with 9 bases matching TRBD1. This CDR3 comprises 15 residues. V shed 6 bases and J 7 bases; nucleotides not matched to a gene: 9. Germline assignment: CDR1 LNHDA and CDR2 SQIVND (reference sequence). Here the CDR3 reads CASSATGTGFEKLFF. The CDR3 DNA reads TGTGCCAGTAGCGCCACCGGGACAGGGTTTGAAAAACTGTTTTTT.

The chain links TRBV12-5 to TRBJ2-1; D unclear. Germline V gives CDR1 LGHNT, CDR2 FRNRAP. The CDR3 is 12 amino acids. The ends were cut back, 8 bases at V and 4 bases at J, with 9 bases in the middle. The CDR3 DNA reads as TGTGCTAGTAGTTCGGAATACAATGAGCAGTTCTTC. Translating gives CASSSEYNEQFF.

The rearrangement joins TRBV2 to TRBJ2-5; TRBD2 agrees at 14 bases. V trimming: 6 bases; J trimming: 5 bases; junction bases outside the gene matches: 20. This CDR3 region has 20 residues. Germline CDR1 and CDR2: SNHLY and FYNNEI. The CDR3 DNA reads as TGTGCCAGCAGGAGACTAGCGGGAGGGCCGTCTGGAGTTACCTGGGAGACCCAGTACTTC. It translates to CASRRLAGGPSGVTWETQYF.

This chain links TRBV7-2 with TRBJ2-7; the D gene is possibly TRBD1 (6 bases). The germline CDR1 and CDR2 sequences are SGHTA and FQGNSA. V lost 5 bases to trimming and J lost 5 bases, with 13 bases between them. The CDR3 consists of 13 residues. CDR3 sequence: CASSLQGMDEQYF. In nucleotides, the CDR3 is TGTGCCAGCAGCCTACAGGGTATGGACGAGCAGTACTTC.

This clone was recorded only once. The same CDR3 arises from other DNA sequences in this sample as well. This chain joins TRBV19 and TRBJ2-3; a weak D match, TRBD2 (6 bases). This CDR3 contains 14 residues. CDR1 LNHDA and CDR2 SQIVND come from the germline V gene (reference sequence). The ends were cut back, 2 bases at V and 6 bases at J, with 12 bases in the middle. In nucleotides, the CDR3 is TGTGCCAGTAGTATATCAGGAGGGGCGGATACGCAGTATTTT. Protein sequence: CASSISGGADTQYF.

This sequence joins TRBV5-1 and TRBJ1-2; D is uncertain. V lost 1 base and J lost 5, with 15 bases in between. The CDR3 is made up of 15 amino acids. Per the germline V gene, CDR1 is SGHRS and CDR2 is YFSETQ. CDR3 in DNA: TGCGCCAGCAGCTTGCTGGCGGGTTGGGAGTATGGCTACACCTTC. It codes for CASSLLAGWEYGYTF.

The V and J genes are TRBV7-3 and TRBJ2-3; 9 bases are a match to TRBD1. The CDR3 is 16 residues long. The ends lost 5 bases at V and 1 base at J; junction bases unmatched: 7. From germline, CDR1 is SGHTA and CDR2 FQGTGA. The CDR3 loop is CASSLLRDRGTDTQYF. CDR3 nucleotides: TGTGCCAGCAGCCTACTGCGGGACAGGGGCACAGATACGCAGTATTTT.